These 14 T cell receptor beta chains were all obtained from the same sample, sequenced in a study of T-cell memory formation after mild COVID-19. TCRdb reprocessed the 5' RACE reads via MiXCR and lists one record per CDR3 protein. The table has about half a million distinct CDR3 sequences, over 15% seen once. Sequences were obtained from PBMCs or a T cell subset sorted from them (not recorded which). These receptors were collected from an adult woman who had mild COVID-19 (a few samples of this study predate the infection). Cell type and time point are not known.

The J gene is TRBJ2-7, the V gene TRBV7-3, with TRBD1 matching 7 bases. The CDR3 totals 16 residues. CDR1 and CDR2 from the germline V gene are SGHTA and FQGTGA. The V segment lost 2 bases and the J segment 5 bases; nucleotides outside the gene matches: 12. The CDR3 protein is CASSLSERQGFHEQYF. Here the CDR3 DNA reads TGTGCCAGCAGCTTATCTGAGCGACAGGGCTTCCACGAGCAGTACTTC.

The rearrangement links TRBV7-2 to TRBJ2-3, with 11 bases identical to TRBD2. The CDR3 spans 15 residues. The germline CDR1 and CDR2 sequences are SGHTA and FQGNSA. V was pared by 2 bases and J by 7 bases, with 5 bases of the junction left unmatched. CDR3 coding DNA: TGTGCCAGCAGCTTAACTAGCGGGAGTTATAATACGCAGTATTTT. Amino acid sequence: CASSLTSGSYNTQYF. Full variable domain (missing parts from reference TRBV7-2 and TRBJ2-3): GAGVSQSPSNKVTEKGKDVELRCDPISGHTALYWYRQSLGQGLEFLIYFQGNSAPDKSGLPSDRFSAERTGGSVSTLTIQRTQQEDSAVYLCASSLTSGSYNTQYFGPGTRLTVL.

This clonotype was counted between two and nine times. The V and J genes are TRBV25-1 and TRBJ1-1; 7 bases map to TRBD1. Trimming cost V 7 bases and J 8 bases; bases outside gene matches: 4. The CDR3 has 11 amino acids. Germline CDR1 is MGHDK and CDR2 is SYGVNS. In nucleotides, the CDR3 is TGTGCCAGCATGAGGACAGGCGAAGCTTTCTTT. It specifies CASMRTGEAFF. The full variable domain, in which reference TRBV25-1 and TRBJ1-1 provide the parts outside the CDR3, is EADIYQTPRYLVIGTGKKITLECSQTMGHDKMYWYQQDPGMELHLIHYSYGVNSTEKGDLSSESTVSRIRTEHFPLTLESARPSHTSQYLCASMRTGEAFFGQGTRLTVV.

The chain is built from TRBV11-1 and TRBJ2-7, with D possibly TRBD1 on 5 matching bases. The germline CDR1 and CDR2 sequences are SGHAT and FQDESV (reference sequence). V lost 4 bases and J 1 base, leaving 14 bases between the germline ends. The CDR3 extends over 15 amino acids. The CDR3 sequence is CASSSTRRASYEQYF. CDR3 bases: TGTGCCAGCAGCTCCACCCGCAGGGCTTCCTACGAGCAGTACTTC.

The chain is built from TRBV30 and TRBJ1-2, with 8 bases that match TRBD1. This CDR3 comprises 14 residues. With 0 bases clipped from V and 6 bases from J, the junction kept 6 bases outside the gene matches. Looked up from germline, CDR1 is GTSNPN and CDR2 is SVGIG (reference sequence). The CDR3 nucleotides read TGTGCCTGGAGTGTGGCAGGGGGCCTGGATGGCTACACCTTC. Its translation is CAWSVAGGLDGYTF. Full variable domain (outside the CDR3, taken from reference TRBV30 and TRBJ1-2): SQTIHQWPATLVQPVGSPLSLECTVEGTSNPNLYWYRQAAGRGLQLLFYSVGIGQISSEVPQNLSASRPQDRQFILSSKKLLLSDSGFYLCAWSVAGGLDGYTFGSGTRLTVV.

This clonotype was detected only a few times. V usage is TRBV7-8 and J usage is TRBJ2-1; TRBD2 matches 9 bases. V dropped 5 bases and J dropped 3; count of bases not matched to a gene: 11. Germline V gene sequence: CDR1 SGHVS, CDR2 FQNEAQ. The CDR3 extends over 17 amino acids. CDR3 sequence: CASSPTRASGNYNEQFF. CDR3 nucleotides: TGTGCCAGCAGCCCCACTCGGGCTAGCGGGAACTACAATGAGCAGTTCTTC. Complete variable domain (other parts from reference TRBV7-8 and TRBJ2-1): GAGVSQSPRYKVAKRGQDVALRCDPISGHVSLFWYQQALGQGPEFLTYFQNEAQLDKSGLPSDRFFAERPEGSVSTLKIQRTQQEDSAVYLCASSPTRASGNYNEQFFGPGTRLTVL.

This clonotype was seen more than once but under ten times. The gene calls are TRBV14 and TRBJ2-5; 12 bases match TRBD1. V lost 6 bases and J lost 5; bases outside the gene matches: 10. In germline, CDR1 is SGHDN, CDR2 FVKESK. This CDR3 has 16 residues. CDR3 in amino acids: CASSSGTGGYGETQYF. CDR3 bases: TGTGCCAGCAGTTCCGGGACAGGGGGCTATGGGGAGACCCAGTACTTC.

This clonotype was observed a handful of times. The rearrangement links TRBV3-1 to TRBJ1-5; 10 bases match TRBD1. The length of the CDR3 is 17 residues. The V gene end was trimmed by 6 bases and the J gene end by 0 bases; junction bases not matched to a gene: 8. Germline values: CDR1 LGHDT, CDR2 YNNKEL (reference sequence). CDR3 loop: CASRPGTGVYSNQPQHF. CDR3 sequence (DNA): TGTGCCAGCAGACCCGGGACAGGGGTTTATAGCAATCAGCCCCAGCATTTT.

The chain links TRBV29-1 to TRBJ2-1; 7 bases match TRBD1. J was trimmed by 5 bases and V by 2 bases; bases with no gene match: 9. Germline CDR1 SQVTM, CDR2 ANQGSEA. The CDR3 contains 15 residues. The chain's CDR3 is CSVESTGVGDNEQFF. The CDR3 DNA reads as TGCAGCGTTGAATCAACAGGGGTGGGTGACAATGAGCAGTTCTTC.

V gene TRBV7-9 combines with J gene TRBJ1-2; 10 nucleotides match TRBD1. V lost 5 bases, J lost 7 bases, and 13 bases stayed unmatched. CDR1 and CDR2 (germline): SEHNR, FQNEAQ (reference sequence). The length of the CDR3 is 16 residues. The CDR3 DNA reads TGTGCCAGCAGCCGACACAGGGACAGGGGAATCGGTGGCTACACCTTC. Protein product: CASSRHRDRGIGGYTF.

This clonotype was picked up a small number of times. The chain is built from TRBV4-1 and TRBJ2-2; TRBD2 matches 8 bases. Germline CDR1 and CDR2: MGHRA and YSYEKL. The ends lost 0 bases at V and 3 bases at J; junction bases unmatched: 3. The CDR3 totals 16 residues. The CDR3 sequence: CASSQDLAGYTGELFF. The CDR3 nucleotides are TGCGCCAGCAGCCAAGATTTAGCGGGGTACACCGGGGAGCTGTTTTTT.

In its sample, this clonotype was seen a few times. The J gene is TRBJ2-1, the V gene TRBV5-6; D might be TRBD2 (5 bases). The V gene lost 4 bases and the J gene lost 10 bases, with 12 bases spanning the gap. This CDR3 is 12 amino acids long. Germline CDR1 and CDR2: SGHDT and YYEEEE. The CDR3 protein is CASSPLAEEQFF. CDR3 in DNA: TGTGCCAGCAGCCCCCTAGCCGAGGAGCAGTTCTTC.

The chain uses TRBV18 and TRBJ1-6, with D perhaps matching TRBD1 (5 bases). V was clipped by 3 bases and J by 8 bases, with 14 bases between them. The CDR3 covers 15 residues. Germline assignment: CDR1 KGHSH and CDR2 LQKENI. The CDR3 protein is CASSPTVGVDSPLHF. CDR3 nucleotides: TGTGCCAGCTCACCGACAGTCGGGGTTGATTCACCCCTCCACTTT.

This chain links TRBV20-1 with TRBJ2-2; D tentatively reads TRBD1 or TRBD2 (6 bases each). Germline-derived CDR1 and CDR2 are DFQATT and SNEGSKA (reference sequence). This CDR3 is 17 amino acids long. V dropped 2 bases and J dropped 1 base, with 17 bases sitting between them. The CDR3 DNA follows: TGCAGTGCTAGATTATTAAGGGGGGCTTGGAACACCGGGGAGCTGTTTTTT. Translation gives CSARLLRGAWNTGELFF.